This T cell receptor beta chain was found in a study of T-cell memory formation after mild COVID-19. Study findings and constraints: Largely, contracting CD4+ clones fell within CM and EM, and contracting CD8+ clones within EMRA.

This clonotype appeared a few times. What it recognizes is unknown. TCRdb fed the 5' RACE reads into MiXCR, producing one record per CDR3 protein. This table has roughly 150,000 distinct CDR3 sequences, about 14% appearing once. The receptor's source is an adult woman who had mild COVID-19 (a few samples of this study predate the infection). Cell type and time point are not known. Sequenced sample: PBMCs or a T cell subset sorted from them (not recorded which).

The CDR3 DNA reads as TGCGCCAGCAGCCGGGGATCGGATCGCACAGATACGCAGTATTTT. Residues: CASSRGSDRTDTQYF. The J gene is TRBJ2-3, the V gene TRBV4-1; D call uncertain. This CDR3 has 15 residues. Germline CDR1 is MGHRA and CDR2 is YSYEKL. Trimming shortened V by 4 bases and J by 1 base, and 12 bases separated the two germline ends.